The 28 T cell receptor beta chains presented below share a single source sample, sequenced in a study of cytomegalovirus exposure and HLA in healthy donors. The PCR used 60 Vbeta and 13 Jbeta primers. TCRdb's copy holds only in-frame clones and misses some; the assay was immunoSEQ multiplex PCR. The repertoire consists of 150,000 to 200,000 clones, with around 80% occurring once and the leading ten covering about 1.4%. The sequenced sample consisted of PBMCs. Receptors originate from a woman in her thirties in good health and CMV-seropositive.

This clone has a handful of counts. This chain connects TRBV10-2 to TRBJ1-1; D may be TRBD1 (6 bases). V was trimmed by 6 bases and J by 2 bases, leaving 10 bases between them. This CDR3 is 13 amino acids long. Germline CDR1 and CDR2: WSHSY and SAAADI. The CDR3 protein is CASRQGINTEAFF. In nucleotides, the CDR3 is TGCGCCAGCAGACAGGGTATTAACACTGAAGCTTTCTTT.

This chain uses TRBV30 with TRBJ1-4; a possible D gene is TRBD1 (6 bases). Trimming cost V 6 bases and J 4 bases, with 15 bases left between them. The CDR3 consists of 14 residues. The germline CDR1 and CDR2 sequences are GTSNPN and SVGIG (reference sequence). The CDR3 bases are TGTGCCTGTACCCCCGGGACAATTAATGAAAAACTGTTTTTT. The encoded protein is CACTPGTINEKLFF.

The chain recombines TRBV27 with TRBJ1-3, with TRBD1 matching 8 bases. The CDR3 sequence is 16 residues long. The ends lost 5 bases at V and 4 bases at J; junction bases unmatched: 10. Germline-derived CDR1 and CDR2 are MNHEY and SMNVEV (reference sequence). As DNA, the CDR3 is TGTGCCAGCAGTCCATCCCTGGGGACAGGCGGAAACACCATATATTTT. Protein sequence: CASSPSLGTGGNTIYF.

This clone was seen a handful of times. The rearrangement uses TRBV5-1 and TRBJ2-5; 11 bases line up with TRBD1. Germline CDR1 reads SGHRS; CDR2 reads YFSETQ. Trimming at V came to 5 bases and at J to 5 bases, leaving 11 bases not matched to a gene. This CDR3 has 16 amino acids. This chain's CDR3 is CASSPSWDRGEETQYF. DNA of the CDR3: TGCGCCAGCAGTCCCTCGTGGGACAGGGGGGAGGAGACCCAGTACTTC.

The chain has TRBV30 and TRBJ1-5; D is unresolved. The germline V gene encodes CDR1 GTSNPN and CDR2 SVGIG (reference sequence). With 2 bases removed from V and 9 bases from J, the gap between germline ends came to 11 bases. CDR3 length: 12 amino acids. The CDR3 nucleotides are TGTGCCTGGAGTTCCGGGATCTGGCCCCAGCATTTT. Encoded protein: CAWSSGIWPQHF.

This chain connects TRBV5-6 to TRBJ2-3, with 15 nucleotides matching TRBD2. Germline CDR1 and CDR2: SGHDT and YYEEEE. V shed 1 base, J shed 4 bases, and the junction held 7 bases outside the gene matches. This CDR3 is 18 amino acids long. The CDR3 region has the DNA TGTGCCAGCAGCTTGTGGACCGGACTAGCGGGAGGGCCAGATACGCAGTATTTT. Residues: CASSLWTGLAGGPDTQYF.

This chain uses TRBV15 with TRBJ2-3; maybe TRBD2 (6 bases). Trimming left V 0 bases short and J 0 bases short, with 10 bases between. The CDR3 totals 16 residues. Germline-derived CDR1 and CDR2 are LNHNV and YYDKDF (reference sequence). The CDR3 spells CATSREPSASTDTQYF. CDR3 bases: TGTGCCACCAGCAGAGAACCTAGCGCTAGCACAGATACGCAGTATTTT.

The V call is TRBV6-1, the J call TRBJ1-2, with 7 bases lining up with TRBD1. The length of the CDR3 is 15 residues. Looked up from germline, CDR1 is MNHNS and CDR2 is SASEGT. The junction had 9 bases not matched to a gene; V was cut back by 8 bases and J by 0 bases. The CDR3 DNA follows: TGTGCCAGCTCACACTCCGGGACAGCTAACTATGGCTACACCTTC. It specifies CASSHSGTANYGYTF.

The chain employs TRBV7-2 and TRBJ2-5; TRBD2 agrees at 11 bases. CDR1 and CDR2 from the germline V gene are SGHTA and FQGNSA. After removal of 5 bases from V and 5 bases from J, the junction contained 7 bases not matched to a gene. The CDR3 loop spans 15 amino acids. The CDR3 DNA sequence: TGTGCCAGCAGCCCTAGCGGGAGGTCGTGGGAGACCCAGTACTTC. It specifies CASSPSGRSWETQYF. The complete variable domain, with remaining parts taken from reference TRBV7-2 and TRBJ2-5, reads GAGVSQSPSNKVTEKGKDVELRCDPISGHTALYWYRQSLGQGLEFLIYFQGNSAPDKSGLPSDRFSAERTGGSVSTLTIQRTQQEDSAVYLCASSPSGRSWETQYFGPGTRLLVL.

The chain links TRBV7-9 to TRBJ2-7, with D possibly TRBD2 on 6 matching bases. CDR3 length: 13 amino acids. Germline CDR1 is SEHNR and CDR2 is FQNEAQ (reference sequence). The germline V and J ends were trimmed by 3 bases and 2 bases, with 8 bases remaining between them. The CDR3 protein is CASSFGGTYEQYF. The DNA for the CDR3 is TGTGCCAGCAGCTTCGGGGGTACCTACGAGCAGTACTTC.

The chain links TRBV7-8 to TRBJ2-7, with 7 bases aligning to TRBD2. Per the germline V gene, CDR1 is SGHVS and CDR2 is FQNEAQ. V was pared by 3 bases and J by 4 bases, with 6 bases of the junction left unmatched. This CDR3 is built from 14 residues. For the CDR3, the DNA is TGTGCCAGCAGCTTTGTGGCTAGCGGTTACGAGCAGTACTTC. Its translation is CASSFVASGYEQYF.

The rearrangement joins TRBV2 to TRBJ1-1; 7 bases map to TRBD1. The CDR3 consists of 15 residues. With V trimmed by 4 bases and J by 4 bases, 9 bases remained unmatched. Germline lookup yields CDR1 SNHLY and CDR2 FYNNEI. CDR3 sequence: CASSVTRGVGTEAFF. The CDR3 DNA sequence: TGTGCCAGCAGTGTAACCAGGGGGGTGGGCACTGAAGCTTTCTTT.

In DNA form, the CDR3 reads TGCGCCAGCAGCGCCAATGACTACTACAATGAGCAGTTCTTC. Its translation: CASSANDYYNEQFF. The chain uses TRBV5-1 and TRBJ2-1; D may be TRBD2 (5 bases). Trimming took off 4 bases at V and 3 bases at J, with 11 bases between the two ends. This CDR3 region has 14 residues. The germline V gene encodes CDR1 SGHRS and CDR2 YFSETQ.

The chain links TRBV5-1 to TRBJ2-3, with 7 bases lining up with TRBD2. V was clipped by 0 bases and J by 1 base; unmatched bases: 5. Germline values: CDR1 SGHRS, CDR2 YFSETQ. The CDR3 is 16 residues long. The CDR3 region is CASSLGGGRGTDTQYF. The CDR3 DNA is TGCGCCAGCAGCTTGGGAGGCGGGAGAGGCACAGATACGCAGTATTTT.

The V gene is TRBV6-1, the J gene TRBJ1-2; D is possibly TRBD1 (5 bases). V lost 1 base and J lost 7, with 16 bases in between. Per the germline V gene, CDR1 is MNHNS and CDR2 is SASEGT. The CDR3 runs 15 residues. The CDR3 reads CASSEEVGFGGGYTF. DNA for the CDR3: TGTGCCAGCAGTGAAGAAGTCGGCTTCGGGGGTGGCTACACCTTC.

This clone was recorded once. The chain uses TRBV5-6 and TRBJ2-7; perhaps TRBD2 as D (7 bases). V lost 1 base and J lost 9, with 14 bases in between. The CDR3 covers 13 residues. Germline-derived CDR1 and CDR2 are SGHDT and YYEEEE. The CDR3 DNA sequence: TGTGCCAGCAGCTTGAGGGGGAGGGGGGGGCAGTACTTC. Its protein is CASSLRGRGGQYF.

This clone was detected only a few times. The V call is TRBV30, the J call TRBJ2-2, with TRBD2 identical over 7 bases. V shed 8 bases, J shed 3 bases, and the junction held 6 bases outside the gene matches. CDR1 and CDR2 (germline): GTSNPN, SVGIG (reference sequence). The CDR3 runs 13 residues. The CDR3 DNA reads as TGTGCCAGCCGGGACTACTACACCGGGGAGCTGTTTTTT. Translating gives CASRDYYTGELFF.

The chain joins TRBV10-3 to TRBJ2-7; 13 bases fit TRBD2. V trimming: 3 bases; J trimming: 5 bases; junction bases outside the gene matches: 4. Germline lookup yields CDR1 ENHRY and CDR2 SYGVKD. The CDR3 covers 15 residues. The CDR3 region has the DNA TGTGCCATCAGTGACGGACTAGCGGGAGAGAACGAGCAGTACTTC. This sequence encodes CAISDGLAGENEQYF.

This chain joins TRBV4-2 and TRBJ2-1; the D gene is possibly TRBD2 (7 bases). This CDR3 spans 17 amino acids. V was trimmed by 7 bases and J by 3 bases, leaving 22 bases between them. Germline assignment: CDR1 LGHNA and CDR2 YNFKEQ. The CDR3 sequence: CASTTQSGGLGYNEQFF. The CDR3 nucleotides are TGTGCCAGCACAACCCAATCGGGGGGCTTAGGCTACAATGAGCAGTTCTTC.

This clone has a handful of counts. This sequence joins TRBV6-5 and TRBJ2-2; a possible D gene is TRBD1 (8 bases). The CDR3 is 15 residues long. Germline CDR1 and CDR2: MNHEY and SVGAGI. Trimming took off 4 bases at V and 5 bases at J, with 14 bases between the two ends. The CDR3 spells CASSSTGEGTGELFF. The CDR3 region has the DNA TGTGCCAGCAGTTCGACAGGGGAGGGTACCGGGGAGCTGTTTTTT.

The CDR3 region has the DNA TGTGCCAGCAGTCCCCAGGGATGGGGAGAGACCCAGTACTTC. It codes for CASSPQGWGETQYF. This chain links TRBV27 with TRBJ2-5; the D gene is possibly TRBD1 (5 bases). Germline V gene data show CDR1 as MNHEY and CDR2 as SMNVEV (reference sequence). Trimming removed 5 bases at V and 4 bases at J, with 14 bases between. There are 14 residues in the CDR3.

The chain is built from TRBV19 and TRBJ1-2, with TRBD1 matching over 8 bases. The CDR3 totals 15 residues. Unmatched junction bases numbered 8, after V lost 7 bases and J lost 1 base. The germline V gene encodes CDR1 LNHDA and CDR2 SQIVND (reference sequence). In DNA, the CDR3 is TGTGCCAGTACCCAGGGGGCCGCCCATAACTATGGCTACACCTTC. The encoded protein is CASTQGAAHNYGYTF.

The rearrangement uses TRBV25-1 and TRBJ2-7; TRBD2 is a possible D gene (6 bases). Germline V CDR1 and CDR2: MGHDK, SYGVNS. CDR3 length: 13 amino acids. V shed 6 bases and J shed 5 bases, with 14 bases lying between them. This chain's CDR3 is CASSLGRTNEQYF. CDR3 DNA sequence: TGTGCCAGCAGCCTCGGGAGAACCAACGAGCAGTACTTC.

This clone came up a few times. The chain couples TRBV19 to TRBJ1-1; D is possibly TRBD1 (5 bases). Germline CDR1 and CDR2: LNHDA and SQIVND (reference sequence). CDR3 length: 14 amino acids. Trimming removed 10 bases at V and 5 bases at J, with 20 bases between. The CDR3 region is CATRGLLGGTEAFF. In nucleotides, the CDR3 is TGTGCCACGCGGGGTTTACTGGGGGGAACTGAAGCTTTCTTT. Combining the CDR3 with reference TRBV19 and TRBJ1-1 gives the whole variable domain DGGITQSPKYLFRKEGQNVTLSCEQNLNHDAMYWYRQDPGQGLRLIYYSQIVNDFQKGDIAEGYSVSREKKESFPLTVTSAQKNPTAFYLCATRGLLGGTEAFFGQGTRLTVV.

This clone has a handful of counts. This rearrangement joins TRBV9 to TRBJ2-1; D might be TRBD2 (6 bases). Deletions cut 0 bases from V and 5 bases from J, with 12 bases between. Per the germline V gene, CDR1 is SGDLS and CDR2 is YYNGEE. The CDR3 is 15 residues long. CDR3 in DNA: TGTGCCAGCAGCGTAGCCTCGGGACTGGACAATGAGCAGTTCTTC. Amino acids: CASSVASGLDNEQFF.

The chain links TRBV20-1 to TRBJ2-7; 10 nucleotides align to TRBD2. J was trimmed by 7 bases and V by 7 bases; bases with no gene match: 4. CDR3 length: 11 residues. CDR1 is DFQATT and CDR2 is SNEGSKA in the germline V gene (reference sequence). In nucleotides, the CDR3 is TGCAGTGGTAGTAGCGGGAGGGAGCAGTACTTC. Translated: CSGSSGREQYF.

In this sample, this clone turned up a few times. The chain links TRBV19 to TRBJ2-6, with no clear D. The germline CDR1 and CDR2 sequences are LNHDA and SQIVND (reference sequence). The CDR3 runs to 16 residues. Trimming pared 2 bases from V and 0 bases from J, leaving 8 bases between. As DNA, the CDR3 is TGTGCCAGTAGTATAACTGGAGTCTCTGGGGCCAACGTCCTGACTTTC. Amino acids: CASSITGVSGANVLTF.

This chain links TRBV9 with TRBJ1-2; no clear D gene. The germline gives CDR1 SGDLS, CDR2 YYNGEE. This CDR3 contains 15 residues. V was pared by 4 bases and J by 3 bases, with 16 bases between. The CDR3: CASSPREGYYYGYTF. The CDR3 DNA is TGTGCCAGCAGCCCCCGCGAGGGTTATTACTATGGCTACACCTTC.